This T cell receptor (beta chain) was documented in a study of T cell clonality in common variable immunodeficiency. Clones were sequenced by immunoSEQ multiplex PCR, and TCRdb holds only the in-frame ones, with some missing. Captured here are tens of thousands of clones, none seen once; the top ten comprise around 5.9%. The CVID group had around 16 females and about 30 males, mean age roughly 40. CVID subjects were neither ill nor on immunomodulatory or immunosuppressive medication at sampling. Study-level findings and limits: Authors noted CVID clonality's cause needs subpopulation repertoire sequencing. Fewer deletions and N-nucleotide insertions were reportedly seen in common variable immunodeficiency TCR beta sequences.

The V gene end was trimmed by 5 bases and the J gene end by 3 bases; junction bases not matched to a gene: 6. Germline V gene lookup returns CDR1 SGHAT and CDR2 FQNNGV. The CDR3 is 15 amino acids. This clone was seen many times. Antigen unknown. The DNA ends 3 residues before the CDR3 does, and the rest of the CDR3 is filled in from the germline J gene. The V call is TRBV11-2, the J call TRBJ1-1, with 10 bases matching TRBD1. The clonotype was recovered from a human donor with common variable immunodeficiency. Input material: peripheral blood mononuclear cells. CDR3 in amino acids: CASSPGQGRYTEAFF. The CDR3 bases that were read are TGTGCCAGCAGCCCGGGACAGGGGAGGTACACTGAA.